What follows are 23 T cell receptor beta chains derived from one specimen sequenced in a study of Ad26.COV2.S vaccination and SARS-CoV-2 variants. The sample's treatment: roughly 18 received Ad26.COV2.S at low or high dose, single or two shots; about 5 received placebo; per-sample allocation not given. Samples were taken on day 63 after the first vaccine or placebo injection. Method: immunoSEQ multiplex PCR; TCRdb's copy keeps in-frame clones and lacks some. Among 350,000 to 500,000 clones, 90% were seen once, and the ten largest hold more than 10%. Sequences were derived from peripheral blood, sampled in a trial of Ad26.COV2.S vaccine versus placebo. The receptor set was obtained from a person between 18 and 65 years old who received the Ad26.COV2.S COVID-19 vaccine or a placebo.

The chain combines TRBV7-2 with TRBJ2-7, with 13 bases that match TRBD2. The CDR3 is made up of 15 amino acids. The J segment lost 6 bases and the V segment lost 5 bases, leaving 7 bases of the junction unmatched. CDR1 and CDR2 from the germline V gene are SGHTA and FQGNSA. CDR3 sequence (DNA): TGTGCCAGCAGCCCTTGGACTAGCGGGAGCTCCGAGCAGTACTTC. It specifies CASSPWTSGSSEQYF.

The rearrangement links TRBV4-3 to TRBJ2-2; 13 bases match TRBD2. The CDR3 spans 17 residues. Germline lookup yields CDR1 LGHNA and CDR2 YSLEER. Trimming removed 2 bases from V and 1 base from J; junction bases left unmatched: 1. Written as DNA, the CDR3 is TGCGCCAGCAGCCAAAGACTAGCGGGAGGGAACACCGGGGAGCTGTTTTTT. It encodes CASSQRLAGGNTGELFF.

V is TRBV4-2 and J is TRBJ2-4; 8 nucleotides agree with TRBD1. The CDR3 totals 16 residues. The germline V gene has CDR1 LGHNA and CDR2 YNFKEQ. V gave up 2 bases and J gave up 6 bases; unmatched junction bases: 9. CDR3 nucleotides: TGTGCCAGCAGCCAATCGACAGGGGTATTGGGAAACATTCAGTACTTC. Its translation: CASSQSTGVLGNIQYF.

The chain recombines TRBV6-4 with TRBJ2-5; 7 bases align to TRBD2. Per germline, CDR1 MRHNA and CDR2 SNTAGT. The CDR3 is 18 residues long. Unmatched junction bases numbered 15, after V lost 0 bases and J lost 5 bases. The DNA of the CDR3 is TGTGCCAGCAGTGACTCAGGTGGGGAGGGAGGTTCGCAGGAGACCCAGTACTTC. This codes for CASSDSGGEGGSQETQYF.

The chain combines TRBV4-3 with TRBJ1-3; tentatively, D is TRBD1 (6 bases). This CDR3 has 17 residues. Looked up from germline, CDR1 is LGHNA and CDR2 is YSLEER. Trimming pared 1 base from V and 5 bases from J, leaving 18 bases between. The CDR3 reads CASSQARQAKARNTIYF. The CDR3 region has the DNA TGCGCCAGCAGCCAAGCCCGACAGGCCAAAGCTCGAAACACCATATATTTT.

The chain uses TRBV19 and TRBJ1-5, with D uncertain. This CDR3 contains 15 residues. Trimming stripped 4 bases from V and 2 bases from J, with 12 bases between. Germline-derived CDR1 and CDR2 are LNHDA and SQIVND (reference sequence). In DNA form, the CDR3 reads TGTGCCAGTAGTAGGAACCTTGGGGGCAATCAGCCCCAGCATTTT. This gives the protein CASSRNLGGNQPQHF.

This chain links TRBV28 with TRBJ2-3, with a possible D match to TRBD1 (6 bases). The length of the CDR3 is 18 residues. Germline assignment: CDR1 MDHEN and CDR2 SYDVKM. V lost 7 bases, J lost 6 bases, and 29 bases lay in between. The CDR3 here is CASIPLTQGITIGDTQYF. Written as DNA, the CDR3 is TGTGCCAGCATACCTCTCACTCAGGGGATTACAATCGGGGATACGCAGTATTTT.

V and J are TRBV2 and TRBJ2-7; TRBD1 aligns across 8 bases. Germline CDR1 SNHLY, CDR2 FYNNEI. The CDR3 covers 13 residues. Trimming at V came to 6 bases and at J to 5 bases, leaving 6 bases not matched to a gene. CDR3 amino acids: CASRGQGIHEQYF. CDR3 sequence (DNA): TGTGCCAGCAGAGGACAGGGCATCCACGAGCAGTACTTC.

The CDR3 DNA sequence: TGTGCCAGTAGTCCGTACGAATCAGGGGGCTACACTGAAGCTTTCTTT. Its protein is CASSPYESGGYTEAFF. The J gene is TRBJ1-1, the V gene TRBV19; 8 bases agree with TRBD1. CDR1 LNHDA and CDR2 SQIVND come from the germline V gene (reference sequence). The V segment lost 5 bases and the J segment 3 bases; nucleotides outside the gene matches: 11. This CDR3 contains 16 residues.

The chain combines TRBV4-2 with TRBJ2-4; 10 nucleotides match TRBD2. This CDR3 has 21 amino acids. The V and J ends lost 1 base and 0 bases, in that order; junction bases with no gene match: 15. The germline CDR1 and CDR2 sequences are LGHNA and YNFKEQ. The CDR3 coding sequence is TGTGCCAGCAGCCAAGTTTCCAGCGGGGGGGACACTATACTAGCCAAAAACATTCAGTACTTC. Translation: CASSQVSSGGDTILAKNIQYF.

This chain links TRBV2 with TRBJ2-4, with D perhaps TRBD1 (5 bases). The CDR3 has 14 residues. V lost 0 bases and J lost 11, with 14 bases in between. From germline, CDR1 is SNHLY and CDR2 FYNNEI. Here the CDR3 DNA reads TGTGCCAGCAGTGAAGCGAGAGGACACCACGTTCAGTACTTC. Translating gives CASSEARGHHVQYF.

This chain connects TRBV28 to TRBJ1-1, with D possibly TRBD1 on 5 matching bases. The germline V gene encodes CDR1 MDHEN and CDR2 SYDVKM. This CDR3 is built from 14 residues. V lost 3 bases and J lost 1, with 9 bases in between. DNA for the CDR3: TGTGCCAGCAGTTTTGCTGGGGCGAACACTGAAGCTTTCTTT. The encoded protein is CASSFAGANTEAFF.

Only one count was recorded for this clone. The identical CDR3 is also encoded by other nucleotide sequences in the sample. The V gene is TRBV28, the J gene TRBJ2-5; a weak D match, TRBD2 (7 bases). This CDR3 comprises 16 residues. The germline V gene encodes CDR1 MDHEN and CDR2 SYDVKM. The V end lost 1 base, the J end lost 4 bases, and 16 bases lay between the germline ends. CDR3 coding DNA: TGTGCCAGCAGTTTATCCCTAGGGGGGGATGGAGAGACCCAGTACTTC. It encodes CASSLSLGGDGETQYF.

This rearrangement joins TRBV5-5 to TRBJ2-7; TRBD2 matches at 8 bases. There are 14 residues in the CDR3. Germline V gene sequence: CDR1 SGHKS, CDR2 YYEKEE (reference sequence). Unmatched junction bases numbered 5, after V lost 5 bases and J lost 1 base. As DNA, the CDR3 is TGTGCCAGCAGGAAGACTAGCGCGTCCTACGAGCAGTACTTC. Amino acid sequence: CASRKTSASYEQYF.

The V and J genes are TRBV24-1 and TRBJ2-5, with 12 bases lining up with TRBD1. Germline-derived CDR1 and CDR2 are KGHDR and SFDVKD. Trimming cost V 12 bases and J 5 bases; bases outside gene matches: 6. The CDR3 extends over 13 amino acids. Here the CDR3 DNA reads TGTGCCTCCGGGACAGGGGGCTCGGAGACCCAGTACTTC. This translates into CASGTGGSETQYF.

The V call is TRBV7-9, the J call TRBJ2-5; 10 nucleotides align to TRBD2. CDR1 and CDR2 (germline): SEHNR, FQNEAQ (reference sequence). This CDR3 contains 14 residues. J was trimmed by 4 bases and V by 6 bases; bases with no gene match: 5. CDR3 protein: CASRPSGSGETQYF. The CDR3 DNA sequence: TGTGCCAGCAGGCCTAGCGGGAGTGGAGAGACCCAGTACTTC.

This chain uses TRBV7-3 with TRBJ1-2; 8 bases align to TRBD1. Germline CDR1 and CDR2: SGHTA and FQGTGA. J lost 3 bases, V lost 5 bases, and 2 bases had no gene match. The CDR3 extends over 13 amino acids. The CDR3 is CASSPDRDYGYTF. The CDR3 DNA sequence: TGTGCCAGCAGCCCGGACAGGGACTATGGCTACACCTTC. Together with reference TRBV7-3 and TRBJ1-2, the CDR3 gives the full variable domain: GAGVSQTPSNKVTEKGKYVELRCDPISGHTALYWYRQSLGQGPEFLIYFQGTGAADDSGLPNDRFFAVRPEGSVSTLKIQRTERGDSAVYLCASSPDRDYGYTFGSGTRLTVV.

The J gene is TRBJ1-4, the V gene TRBV21-1. TRBV21-1 corresponds to a pseudogene. The CDR3 length is 16 residues. CDR3 region: CASSKFGFCDNEKLFF. In nucleotides, the CDR3 is TGTGCCAGCAGCAAGTTTGGGTTCTGCGATAATGAAAAACTGTTTTTT.

A single count supports this clone. J is TRBJ2-1 and V is TRBV30, with 9 bases that match TRBD2. Germline V gives CDR1 GTSNPN, CDR2 SVGIG (reference sequence). The CDR3 spans 14 residues. The J segment lost 6 bases and the V segment lost 5 bases, leaving 8 bases of the junction unmatched. The CDR3 DNA follows: TGTGCCTGGTCCGGGACTAGCAGACCCAATGAGCAGTTCTTC. Protein product: CAWSGTSRPNEQFF.

The chain links TRBV7-9 to TRBJ2-3; the D gene is possibly TRBD2 (6 bases). The V gene lost 3 bases and the J gene lost 6 bases, with 10 bases spanning the gap. Looked up from germline, CDR1 is SEHNR and CDR2 is FQNEAQ (reference sequence). The CDR3 has 13 residues. Here the CDR3 DNA reads TGTGCCAGCAGCTTCCTAGCGCCTGATACGCAGTATTTT. Protein: CASSFLAPDTQYF.

This clone was counted ten times or more. The CDR3 region is CASSPGLAWYNEQFF. CDR3 bases: TGTGCCAGCAGTCCGGGACTAGCCTGGTACAATGAGCAGTTCTTC. The chain has TRBV27 and TRBJ2-1; 9 bases align to TRBD2. The V gene's germline CDR1 is MNHEY and CDR2 SMNVEV (reference sequence). Unmatched junction bases numbered 6, after V lost 5 bases and J lost 4 bases. The CDR3 is made up of 15 amino acids.

Notes on this clone: The same CDR3 can be traced to other DNA sequences in this sample. The chain has TRBV19 and TRBJ1-1; possibly TRBD1 for D (5 bases). CDR1 is LNHDA and CDR2 is SQIVND in the germline V gene (reference sequence). The CDR3 is 12 residues long. Trimming left V 1 base short and J 6 bases short, with 6 bases between. The CDR3, as DNA: TGTGCCAGTAGTATAGGAGGGGCTGAAGCTTTCTTT. It encodes CASSIGGAEAFF.

V and J are TRBV9 and TRBJ2-7, with D tentatively TRBD2 (6 bases). The V gene lost 4 bases and the J gene lost 1 base, with 12 bases spanning the gap. Germline CDR1 and CDR2: SGDLS and YYNGEE. There are 14 residues in the CDR3. The CDR3 DNA reads TGTGCCAGCAGCACCGGGAGCCAATCCTACGAGCAGTACTTC. It translates to CASSTGSQSYEQYF.